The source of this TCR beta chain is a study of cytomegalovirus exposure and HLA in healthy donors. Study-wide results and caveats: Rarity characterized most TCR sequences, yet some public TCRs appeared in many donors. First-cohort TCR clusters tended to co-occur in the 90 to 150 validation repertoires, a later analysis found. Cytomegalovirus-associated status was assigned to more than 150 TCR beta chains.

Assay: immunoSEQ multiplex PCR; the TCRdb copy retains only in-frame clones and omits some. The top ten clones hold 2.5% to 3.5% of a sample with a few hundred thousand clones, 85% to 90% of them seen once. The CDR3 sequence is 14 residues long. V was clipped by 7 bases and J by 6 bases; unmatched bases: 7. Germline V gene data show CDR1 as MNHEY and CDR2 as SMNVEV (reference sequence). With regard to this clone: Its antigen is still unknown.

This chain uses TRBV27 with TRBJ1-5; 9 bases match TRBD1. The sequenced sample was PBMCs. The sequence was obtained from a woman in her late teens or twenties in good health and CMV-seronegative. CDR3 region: CASKGQGIRQPQHF. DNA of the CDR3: TGTGCCAGCAAGGGACAGGGTATTCGTCAGCCCCAGCATTTT.